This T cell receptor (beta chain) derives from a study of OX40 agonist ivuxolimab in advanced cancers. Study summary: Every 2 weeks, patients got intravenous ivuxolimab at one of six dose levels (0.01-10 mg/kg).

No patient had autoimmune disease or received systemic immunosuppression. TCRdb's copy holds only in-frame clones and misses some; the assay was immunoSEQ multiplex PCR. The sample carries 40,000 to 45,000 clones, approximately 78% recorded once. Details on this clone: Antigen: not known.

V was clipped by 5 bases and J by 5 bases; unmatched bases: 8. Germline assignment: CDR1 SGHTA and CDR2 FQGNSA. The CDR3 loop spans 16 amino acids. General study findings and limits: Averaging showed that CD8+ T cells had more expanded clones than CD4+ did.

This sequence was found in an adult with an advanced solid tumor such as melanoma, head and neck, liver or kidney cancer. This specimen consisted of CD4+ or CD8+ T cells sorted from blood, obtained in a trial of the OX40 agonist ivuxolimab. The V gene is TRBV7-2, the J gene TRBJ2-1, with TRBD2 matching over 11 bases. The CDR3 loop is CASSALGTSGHNEQFF. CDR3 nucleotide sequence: TGTGCCAGCAGCGCCTTGGGGACTAGCGGTCACAATGAGCAGTTCTTC.